The 14 T cell receptor beta chains given below trace back to one sample, sequenced in a study of technical replicates of blood from four donors. TCRdb's table, derived via immunoSEQ multiplex PCR, lists solely in-frame clones and lacks some. The data hold 95,000 to 100,000 clones, with under 96% observed a single time. Material for sequencing was T cells isolated from PBMCs. Receptors were obtained from a human donor in good health.

The genes are TRBV6-5 and TRBJ2-3; D is unresolved. The CDR3 totals 12 residues. Germline V CDR1 and CDR2: MNHEY, SVGAGI. V lost 4 bases, J lost 7 bases, and 9 bases lay in between. CDR3 nucleotide sequence: TGTGCCAGCAGTTCAACTTACCATACGCAGTATTTT. Its protein product is CASSSTYHTQYF.

The chain carries TRBV2 and TRBJ2-1; no clear D. Germline lookup yields CDR1 SNHLY and CDR2 FYNNEI. Trimming removed 4 bases from V and 2 bases from J, with 9 bases in between. CDR3 length equals 14 residues. CDR3: CASSVATPYNEQFF. The DNA of the CDR3 is TGTGCCAGCAGTGTAGCTACTCCCTACAATGAGCAGTTCTTC.

The chain links TRBV27 to TRBJ2-1, with D maybe TRBD2 (5 bases). Per germline, CDR1 MNHEY and CDR2 SMNVEV (reference sequence). Trimming took 5 bases from V and 4 from J, leaving 12 bases between them. The CDR3 covers 14 residues. CDR3 in DNA: TGTGCCAGCAGTCCTGGACTCCCTTACAATGAGCAGTTCTTC. Translated: CASSPGLPYNEQFF.

The V and J genes are TRBV19 and TRBJ2-7; a weak D match, TRBD2 (5 bases). Germline V lookup: CDR1 LNHDA, CDR2 SQIVND (reference sequence). This CDR3 region has 15 residues. Trimming pared 6 bases from V and 2 bases from J, leaving 17 bases between. In DNA form, the CDR3 reads TGTGCCAGTAGATCCGGCGCTAGCTCGCCCTACGAGCAGTACTTC. Amino acids: CASRSGASSPYEQYF. Supplemented by reference TRBV19 and TRBJ2-7, the full variable domain reads DGGITQSPKYLFRKEGQNVTLSCEQNLNHDAMYWYRQDPGQGLRLIYYSQIVNDFQKGDIAEGYSVSREKKESFPLTVTSAQKNPTAFYLCASRSGASSPYEQYFGPGTRLTVT.

The chain joins TRBV4-1 to TRBJ2-3, with TRBD1 as a possible D gene (6 bases). With 3 bases removed from V and 2 bases from J, the gap between germline ends came to 12 bases. The CDR3 length is 15 residues. In germline, CDR1 is MGHRA, CDR2 YSYEKL. CDR3 amino acids: CASSQTQGHTDTQYF. Written as DNA, the CDR3 is TGCGCCAGCAGCCAGACACAGGGTCACACAGATACGCAGTATTTT.

This chain links TRBV19 with TRBJ2-3; D possibly corresponds to TRBD1 (6 bases). The CDR3 sequence is 16 residues long. Trimming pared 6 bases from V and 1 base from J, leaving 17 bases between. Germline CDR1 and CDR2: LNHDA and SQIVND (reference sequence). CDR3 loop: CASSLGYKGGTDTQYF. CDR3 nucleotides: TGTGCCAGTAGCCTAGGCTATAAGGGGGGCACAGATACGCAGTATTTT.

This chain links TRBV7-9 with TRBJ2-3, with D unresolved. V was clipped by 8 bases and J by 2 bases, with 20 bases between them. Germline V gene lookup returns CDR1 SEHNR and CDR2 FQNEAQ (reference sequence). This CDR3 is built from 16 residues. DNA of the CDR3: TGTGCCAGCGCCCCTCCCCTCCCGGTCTCCACAGATACGCAGTATTTT. Its translation: CASAPPLPVSTDTQYF. Full variable domain (outside the CDR3, taken from reference TRBV7-9 and TRBJ2-3): DTGVSQNPRHKITKRGQNVTFRCDPISEHNRLYWYRQTLGQGPEFLTYFQNEAQLEKSRLLSDRFSAERPKGSFSTLEIQRTEQGDSAMYLCASAPPLPVSTDTQYFGPGTRLTVL.

The V call is TRBV18, the J call TRBJ2-7; 7 bases are shared with TRBD2. V dropped 2 bases and J dropped 3; count of bases not matched to a gene: 10. CDR1 is KGHSH, CDR2 LQKENI, per germline. This CDR3 contains 16 residues. The chain's CDR3 is CASSPSLGGSGYEQYF. The DNA for the CDR3 is TGTGCCAGCTCACCATCTCTCGGGGGGAGCGGCTACGAGCAGTACTTC.

The chain combines TRBV5-1 with TRBJ1-2; weak D call: TRBD1 (5 bases). The CDR3 has 15 residues. The V and J ends lost 0 bases and 5 bases respectively, with 14 bases between them. Germline-derived CDR1 and CDR2 are SGHRS and YFSETQ. The CDR3 nucleotides are TGCGCCAGCAGCTTGGTGGTGGACACGGAATATGGCTACACCTTC. This translates into CASSLVVDTEYGYTF.

This rearrangement joins TRBV6-1 to TRBJ2-5; 7 nucleotides match TRBD1. This CDR3 region has 15 residues. With 4 bases clipped from V and 5 bases from J, the junction kept 10 bases outside the gene matches. The germline V gene has CDR1 MNHNS and CDR2 SASEGT. The CDR3 is CASSGSRGRGETQYF. The CDR3 bases are TGTGCCAGCAGTGGATCGAGGGGGCGCGGGGAGACCCAGTACTTC.

The genes are TRBV25-1 and TRBJ2-7; D perhaps matches TRBD1 (5 bases). Germline V gives CDR1 MGHDK, CDR2 SYGVNS. This CDR3 has 17 residues. V dropped 6 bases and J dropped 0 bases, with 21 bases sitting between them. The CDR3 DNA follows: TGTGCCAGCAGCGCTCCTCGAAAAGACAGAAGCTCCTACGAGCAGTACTTC. This sequence encodes CASSAPRKDRSSYEQYF.

The V gene is TRBV5-1, the J gene TRBJ2-3; a possible D gene is TRBD2 (7 bases). CDR1 is SGHRS and CDR2 is YFSETQ in the germline V gene. The germline V and J ends were trimmed by 2 bases and 4 bases, with 20 bases remaining between them. CDR3 length equals 17 residues. The CDR3 reads CASSFRWEGGVPDTQYF. CDR3 in DNA: TGCGCCAGCAGCTTTCGGTGGGAGGGGGGAGTCCCAGATACGCAGTATTTT.

This chain joins TRBV11-3 and TRBJ2-1; TRBD1 might be the D (6 bases). Germline V CDR1 and CDR2: SGHNT, YENEEA. This CDR3 comprises 15 residues. Trimming shortened V by 5 bases and J by 6 bases, and 17 bases separated the two germline ends. In DNA form, the CDR3 reads TGTGCCAGCAGCCGAACTCTGCAGGGGTTCAATGAGCAGTTCTTC. Encoded protein: CASSRTLQGFNEQFF.

This chain joins TRBV28 and TRBJ1-1, with D perhaps TRBD1 (5 bases). The ends were cut back, 8 bases at V and 3 bases at J, with 10 bases in the middle. Germline V gives CDR1 MDHEN, CDR2 SYDVKM. The CDR3 loop spans 12 amino acids. The CDR3 here is CASLDSYTEAFF. DNA of the CDR3: TGTGCCAGCCTCGACAGTTACACTGAAGCTTTCTTT.